These 2 T cell receptor beta chains came from one sample sequenced in a study of T cell responses to AZD1222 COVID-19 vaccine (dated by TCRdb to 2020 to 2022). Library method: the immunoSEQ multiplex PCR assay. Drawn from immuneACCESS, this table holds only the in-frame rearrangements with V and J called that TCRdb kept. Clones are partly lost; checked studies trace under half to an unresolved V gene and leave the rest unexplained. This sample lists 90,000 to 120,000 clones; around 91% were detected once. Roughly 21% of the sample belongs to the ten largest clones. The time point label of this sample denotes: baseline before first vaccination. The sample here was peripheral blood, taken on day 0 of AZD1222 vaccination. The receptor source for this set is an adult in good health.

This CDR3 reads CASSTTGVTGELFF. The DNA of the CDR3 is TGTGCCAGTAGTACAACAGGGGTGACCGGGGAGCTGTTTTTT. J is TRBJ2-2 and V is TRBV19; 7 nucleotides line up with TRBD1. The germline gives CDR1 LNHDA, CDR2 SQIVND (reference sequence). V lost 4 bases to trimming and J lost 5 bases; unmatched junction nucleotides: 4. This CDR3 spans 14 amino acids.

This chain links TRBV7-2 with TRBJ2-5, with 12 positions matching TRBD1. In germline, CDR1 is SGHTA, CDR2 FQGNSA. V gave up 4 bases and J gave up 7 bases; unmatched junction bases: 13. The CDR3 runs to 17 residues. For the CDR3, the DNA is TGTGCCAGCAGCTCCCGGGACAGGGGGCCGAATTTGGTGACCCAGTACTTC. It encodes CASSSRDRGPNLVTQYF.